This T cell receptor (beta chain) was recovered during a study of control samples from healthy donors and cancer patients. The method was immunoSEQ multiplex PCR; TCRdb's version includes in-frame clones alone and lacks a portion of them. Of 45,000 to 55,000 clones listed, over 85% are singletons. The CDR3 has 13 residues. The germline V gene encodes CDR1 SGHAT and CDR2 FQNNGV. Trimming removed 3 bases from V and 6 bases from J, with 12 bases in between. This rearrangement joins TRBV11-2 to TRBJ2-7; either TRBD1 or TRBD2 may fit D (5 bases each). The clonotype originates from a woman aged 45-65 years with head and neck cancer. Sequences were obtained from PBMCs. Here the CDR3 DNA reads TGTGCCAGCAGCTTCAAAGGGGAGCTCGAGCAGTACTTC. Residues: CASSFKGELEQYF. The whole variable domain, filled in from reference TRBV11-2 and TRBJ2-7, reads EAGVAQSPRYKIIEKRQSVAFWCNPISGHATLYWYQQILGQGPKLLIQFQNNGVVDDSQLPKDRFSAERLKGVDSTLKIQPAKLEDSAVYLCASSFKGELEQYFGPGTRLTVT.